This is a list of T cell receptor beta chains from one sample in a study of tumor and adjacent non-tumor tissue in lung cancer. A single record per CDR3 protein comes from TCRdb applying MiXCR to the multiplex PCR reads. The repertoire holds some 68,000 distinct CDR3 sequences, more than 65% seen once, with 45% in the top ten. Input material: distant non-tumor lung tissue. The receptors originated from a man aged 55-75 years with non-small cell lung cancer. Each CDR3 is given with its conserved first and last residue. D genes are given only for firm matches. The listing skips clone size in some rows; elsewhere it reads once, few, many or a size class.

clone size	V gene	J gene	D gene	CDR3 protein	CDR3 DNA
many	TRBV7-9	TRBJ2-7	NA	CASSLPRDLDYEQYF	TGTGCCAGCAGCTTACCTCGGGACCTGGACTACGAGCAGTACTTC
NA	TRBV29-1	TRBJ2-1	TRBD2	CRVGGRVRTYNEQLF	TGCAGAGTTGGAGGGAGGGTCCGCACCTACAATGAGCAGCTCTTC
NA	TRBV29-1	TRBJ2-2	NA	CSAEGDNTGELLF	TGCAGCGCGGAGGGAGATAACACCGGGGAGCTGCTTTTT
once	TRBV28	TRBJ1-2	NA	CASRKGPGSRVTYGHTF	TGTGCCAGCAGGAAAGGTCCAGGCTCCAGGGTGACCTATGGCCACACCTTC
NA	TRBV6-2/TRBV6-3	TRBJ2-1	TRBD2	CASNYNISGSFPPEQSF	TGTGCCAGCAATTACAATATAAGCGGGAGTTTCCCCCCTGAGCAGTCCTTC
NA	TRBV6-5	TRBJ2-7	NA	CASSYLTGGSYEQYF	TGCGCCAGCAGTTATTTAACGGGGGGCTCCTACGAACAGTACTTC
NA	TRBV10-3	TRBJ1-4	NA	CAISVAPSDEKLFF	TGTGCCATCAGCGTCGCCCCCTCAGACGAAAAACTGTTTTTT
NA	TRBV9	TRBJ1-6	NA	CASRAPYGGENSPLHF	TGTGCCAGCAGGGCCCCGTACGGAGGCGAAAATTCACCCCTCCACTTT
NA	TRBV27	TRBJ2-3	TRBD2	CASSFHGTSGHTADTQYF	TGTGCCAGCAGTTTTCATGGGACTAGCGGCCATACGGCGGATACGCAGTATTTT
NA	TRBV5-1	TRBJ1-2	NA	CASSLEDSRGNYGCTF	TGCGCCAGCAGCTTGGAAGACAGCAGGGGTAACTATGGCTGCACCTTC
NA	TRBV28	TRBJ2-4	NA	CVTGSRAGAKNIQYF	TGTGTCACCGGCAGCCGGGCTGGAGCCAAAAATATTCAGTACTTC
NA	TRBV10-3	TRBJ2-7	TRBD2	CATGETSGRRYEQYF	TGTGCCACCGGCGAAACTAGCGGGAGAAGGTACGAGCAGTACTTC
many	TRBV20-1	TRBJ2-4	NA	CSASEVARAKNIQYF	TGCAGTGCTAGTGAGGTAGCGCGAGCCAAAAACATTCAGTACTTC
many	TRBV10-3	TRBJ2-5	TRBD2	CAISNTGGQETQYF	TGTGCCATCAGTAATACGGGAGGCCAAGAGACCCAGTACTTC
NA	TRBV13	TRBJ2-3	NA	CASSFARLNTDTQYF	TGTGCAAGCAGCTTTGCGAGACTGAACACAGATACGCAGTATTTT
few	TRBV30	TRBJ2-5	TRBD1	CAWSRGQGYRTQYF	TGTGCCTGGAGTCGAGGACAGGGCTATCGGACCCAGTACTTC
few	TRBV5-1	TRBJ2-7	NA	CVSSWDKSYEQYF	TGCGTCAGCAGCTGGGACAAGTCCTACGAGCAGTACTTC
NA	TRBV5-5	TRBJ2-3	NA	CASSRWRERPDTRYF	TGTGCGAGCAGCCGGTGGAGAGAGCGGCCAGATACGCGGTATTTT
NA	TRBV5-5	TRBJ2-7	NA	CANSLGWGGDYDQYF	TGTGCCAACAGCTTGGGCTGGGGAGGTGATTACGATCAGTACTTC
many	TRBV11-2	TRBJ1-1	NA	CASSLNGMNTEAFF	TGTGCCAGCAGCCTAAACGGCATGAACACTGAAGCTTTCTTT
NA	TRBV10-2	TRBJ2-5	NA	CGSSEFLETQYF	TGCGGTAGCAGTGAGTTCCTAGAGACCCAGTACTTC
NA	TRBV20-1	TRBJ1-5	NA	CSAEDVGTLSWYSNQPQHF	TGCAGCGCTGAGGACGTCGGGACACTGAGCTGGTATAGCAATCAGCCCCAGCATTTT
NA	TRBV4-1	TRBJ2-1	TRBD2	CASNQLADSYNEQFF	TGTGCCAGCAACCAACTAGCGGACTCCTACAATGAGCAGTTCTTC
NA	TRBV27	TRBJ2-2	NA	CASTLFGFRGAPTGELLF	TGTGCCAGCACTTTATTCGGATTCCGGGGGGCCCCCACCGGGGAGCTGCTTTTT
few	TRBV7-9	TRBJ2-1	TRBD2	CASSPRGTSGRLGNEQFF	TGTGCCAGCAGCCCTCGGGGGACTAGCGGGAGATTGGGCAATGAGCAGTTCTTC
NA	TRBV11-3	TRBJ2-2	NA	CASGLDLSEELFF	TGTGCCAGCGGTTTAGATTTGAGCGAGGAGCTGTTTTTT
many	TRBV2	TRBJ2-7	NA	CARGTTGEQYF	TGTGCCAGAGGGACAACTGGCGAGCAGTACTTC
NA	TRBV11-1	TRBJ2-1	NA	CPSSFHTHSTNEQFF	TGTCCCAGCAGCTTCCACACCCATAGCACCAATGAGCAGTTCTTC
many	TRBV4-1	TRBJ2-1	NA	CASSGQTSSYNEQFF	TGCGCCAGCTCCGGACAGACCAGCTCCTACAATGAGCAGTTCTTC
once	TRBV5-1	TRBJ2-1	TRBD2	CASSRGITGASGSYNEQFF	TGCGCCAGCAGCCGAGGGATTACCGGGGCTAGCGGTTCCTACAATGAGCAGTTCTTC